This T cell receptor beta chain was documented in a study of T cell repertoires in cytomegalovirus infection. V was clipped by 1 base and J by 5 bases, with 8 bases between them. Per germline, CDR1 SGHVS and CDR2 FQNEAQ. This CDR3 has 13 residues. This clonotype appeared a few times. Its specificity is unknown. TCRdb passed the reads through MiXCR, listing each CDR3 protein once. The data contain roughly 340,000 distinct CDR3 sequences, around 29% of them singletons. Here the sequenced sample was cultured PBMCs, taken from culture after CMV antigen stimulation. The rearrangement uses TRBV7-8 and TRBJ1-1; no definite D call. The TCR was taken from a human donor in good health (CMV status not recorded). Some clones in this sample may be carry-over from other donors' samples. This chain's CDR3 is CASSLGGKTEAFF. Written as DNA, the CDR3 is TGTGCCAGCAGCTTAGGAGGGAAAACTGAAGCTTTCTTT. Filled out from reference TRBV7-8 and TRBJ1-1, the complete variable domain reads GAGVSQSPRYKVAKRGQDVALRCDPISGHVSLFWYQQALGQGPEFLTYFQNEAQLDKSGLPSDRFFAERPEGSVSTLKIQRTQQEDSAVYLCASSLGGKTEAFFGQGTRLTVV.